These 21 T cell receptor beta chains originate from one sample sequenced in a study of beta chain features in type 1 diabetes. Expressed TCRB transcripts were sequenced because the entire RNA isolate underwent reverse transcription. The data were produced by immunoSEQ multiplex PCR, yet TCRdb's version contains in-frame clones alone and is incomplete. The sample records roughly 500,000 clones, 9.5% to 12% being singletons. Sequencing was performed on naive CD4+ T cells from blood. The receptors were sampled from a woman between 18 and 29 years old in good health.

This clone was counted a few times. This chain links TRBV11-2 with TRBJ2-7; D remains unclear. The CDR3 is made up of 15 amino acids. The germline V and J ends were trimmed by 5 bases and 4 bases, with 18 bases remaining between them. The germline V gene has CDR1 SGHAT and CDR2 FQNNGV. CDR3 region: CASSPGQGMVYEQYV. The CDR3 DNA sequence: TGTGCCAGCAGCCCCGGGCAAGGAATGGTATACGAGCAGTACGTC.

Only a few counts were recorded for this clone. The chain carries TRBV27 and TRBJ2-7; 9 bases fit TRBD2. There are 15 residues in the CDR3. The V segment lost 6 bases and the J segment 7 bases; nucleotides outside the gene matches: 13. Germline V lookup: CDR1 MNHEY, CDR2 SMNVEV (reference sequence). Here the CDR3 DNA reads TGTGCCAGCAGCACCCTCCGCGGGGGGGGAAGGGAGCAGTACTTC. Its translation: CASSTLRGGGREQYF.

This chain connects TRBV28 to TRBJ1-6; 8 bases match TRBD1. CDR3 length equals 14 residues. CDR1 and CDR2 from the germline V gene are MDHEN and SYDVKM. The V segment lost 7 bases and the J segment 7 bases; nucleotides outside the gene matches: 6. CDR3 bases: TGTGCCAGCAATAGACAGGGGATGAATTCACCCCTCCACTTT. Its translation: CASNRQGMNSPLHF.

The CDR3, as DNA: TGTGCCAGCAGCTTCGCGACAGATACGCAGTATTTT. Its translation: CASSFATDTQYF. The chain recombines TRBV7-9 with TRBJ2-3; D remains ambiguous. Trimming pared 3 bases from V and 3 bases from J, leaving 4 bases between. The germline CDR1 and CDR2 sequences are SEHNR and FQNEAQ (reference sequence). The CDR3 length is 12 residues.

CDR3 DNA sequence: TGTGCCAGCAGCCGTACTAGAGGGCAGTTCTTC. Amino acids: CASSRTRGQFF. This chain uses TRBV13 with TRBJ2-1; tentatively, D is TRBD2 (5 bases). The CDR3 is 11 amino acids. V was trimmed by 5 bases and J by 12 bases, leaving 11 bases between them. Germline V lookup: CDR1 PRHDT, CDR2 FYEKMQ (reference sequence).

This clone has only a few counts. The chain combines TRBV11-2 with TRBJ1-1; D is perhaps TRBD1 (5 bases). V gave up 4 bases and J gave up 4 bases, with 13 bases separating them. The length of the CDR3 is 14 residues. The germline CDR1 and CDR2 sequences are SGHAT and FQNNGV. CDR3 bases: TGTGCCAGCAGCTCCATCAAGAGGGGCACTGAAGCTTTCTTT. Its translation: CASSSIKRGTEAFF.

This sequence joins TRBV30 and TRBJ2-3; maybe TRBD2 (5 bases). Per the germline V gene, CDR1 is GTSNPN and CDR2 is SVGIG (reference sequence). V shed 0 bases and J shed 4 bases, with 8 bases lying between them. This CDR3 is 13 amino acids long. The CDR3 sequence: CAWSVLGADTQYF. The CDR3 DNA reads as TGTGCCTGGAGTGTACTAGGAGCAGATACGCAGTATTTT.

V is TRBV9 and J is TRBJ2-5; either TRBD1 or TRBD2 may supply D (6 bases each). The CDR3 is 14 amino acids. Trimming took 4 bases from V and 3 from J, leaving 13 bases between them. From germline, CDR1 is SGDLS and CDR2 YYNGEE. CDR3 residues: CASSQGGREETQYF. DNA of the CDR3: TGTGCCAGCAGCCAAGGGGGGCGGGAAGAGACCCAGTACTTC.

This clone showed up just a few times. The gene calls are TRBV7-2 and TRBJ1-1; D is undetermined. Germline loops: CDR1 SGHTA, CDR2 FQGNSA. This CDR3 has 12 residues. With 5 bases removed from V and 5 bases from J, the gap between germline ends came to 9 bases. The CDR3 region has the DNA TGTGCCAGCAGCCAGGTGGGGACTGAAGCTTTCTTT. Amino acid sequence: CASSQVGTEAFF. The whole variable domain, remainder taken from reference TRBV7-2 and TRBJ1-1, is GAGVSQSPSNKVTEKGKDVELRCDPISGHTALYWYRQSLGQGLEFLIYFQGNSAPDKSGLPSDRFSAERTGGSVSTLTIQRTQQEDSAVYLCASSQVGTEAFFGQGTRLTVV.

This clone was seen a few times. This chain uses TRBV28 with TRBJ2-4, with D unclear. The ends were cut back, 3 bases at V and 0 bases at J, with 9 bases in the middle. The CDR3 has 15 residues. CDR1 MDHEN and CDR2 SYDVKM come from the germline V gene. For the CDR3, the DNA is TGTGCCAGCAGTTTTAAAGGGAAAGCCAAAAACATTCAGTACTTC. It translates to CASSFKGKAKNIQYF.

This clone turned up a few times. One junction end disagrees with the germline gene, perhaps due to a read error. V usage is TRBV30 and J usage is TRBJ1-2; tentative D call: TRBD1 (5 bases). The CDR3 consists of 11 residues. Germline V gives CDR1 GTSNPN, CDR2 SVGIG (reference sequence). The CDR3 nucleotides are TGCGGGGCGCAACGTAACTATGGCTACACCTTC. It encodes CGAQRNYGYTF.

This clone has a handful of counts. The chain couples TRBV5-6 to TRBJ2-7; maybe TRBD2 (5 bases). The CDR3 sequence is 16 residues long. V was cut by 2 bases and J by 3 bases, with 18 bases left in between. Germline V gives CDR1 SGHDT, CDR2 YYEEEE. In nucleotides, the CDR3 is TGTGCCAGCAGCTTATCGGCTTTCGGGAAGCGCTACGAGCAGTACTTC. This translates into CASSLSAFGKRYEQYF. Filled out from reference TRBV5-6 and TRBJ2-7, the complete variable domain reads DAGVTQSPTHLIKTRGQQVTLRCSPKSGHDTVSWYQQALGQGPQFIFQYYEEEERQRGNFPDRFSGHQFPNYSSELNVNALLLGDSALYLCASSLSAFGKRYEQYFGPGTRLTVT.

This clone occurred a few times. The chain links TRBV20-1 to TRBJ2-3, with D hard to call. The germline CDR1 and CDR2 sequences are DFQATT and SNEGSKA (reference sequence). The CDR3 contains 11 residues. Trimming left V 3 bases short and J 6 bases short, with 7 bases between. CDR3 residues: CSASIGDTQYF. Here the CDR3 DNA reads TGCAGTGCTAGTATCGGGGATACGCAGTATTTT.

This clone turned up a few times. The J gene is TRBJ2-3, the V gene TRBV7-2, with a weak D call TRBD2 (5 bases). The germline CDR1 and CDR2 sequences are SGHTA and FQGNSA. V was shortened by 1 base and J by 2 bases, with 13 bases between the two germline ends. CDR3 length: 16 amino acids. In DNA form, the CDR3 reads TGTGCCAGCAGCTTAGACGGGGTCCATTCCACAGATACGCAGTATTTT. Protein product: CASSLDGVHSTDTQYF. Together with reference TRBV7-2 and TRBJ2-3, the CDR3 gives the full variable domain: GAGVSQSPSNKVTEKGKDVELRCDPISGHTALYWYRQSLGQGLEFLIYFQGNSAPDKSGLPSDRFSAERTGGSVSTLTIQRTQQEDSAVYLCASSLDGVHSTDTQYFGPGTRLTVL.

This clone was seen more than once but under ten times. The J gene is TRBJ2-1, the V gene TRBV5-1; the match to TRBD1 covers 7 bases. Germline CDR1 is SGHRS and CDR2 is YFSETQ. The ends lost 3 bases at V and 6 bases at J; junction bases unmatched: 3. The CDR3 has 13 amino acids. For the CDR3, the DNA is TGCGCCAGCAGCTCCAGGGGGAGCAATGAGCAGTTCTTC. Residues: CASSSRGSNEQFF.

This clone was observed a few times. The rearrangement uses TRBV29-1 and TRBJ1-3, with D unclear. Germline V CDR1 and CDR2: SQVTM, ANQGSEA. There are 13 residues in the CDR3. V dropped 5 bases and J dropped 6 bases, with 14 bases sitting between them. The CDR3 loop is CSVFTAFENTIYF. CDR3 in DNA: TGCAGCGTTTTTACGGCGTTTGAAAACACCATATATTTT.

J is TRBJ2-5 and V is TRBV30; D gene ambiguous. With the DNA end fitting TRBJ2-7 better, the J assignment may be wrong. The CDR3 sequence is 13 residues long. The germline V gene has CDR1 GTSNPN and CDR2 SVGIG (reference sequence). CDR3 in amino acids: CAWSTGVRYEQYF. The CDR3 DNA sequence: TGTGCCTGGAGTACTGGGGTTAGGTACGAGCAGTACTTC.

There are a few counts of this clone. This chain joins TRBV18 and TRBJ1-3; maybe TRBD1 (6 bases). Germline V gene data show CDR1 as KGHSH and CDR2 as LQKENI. Trimming left V 1 base short and J 0 bases short, with 10 bases between. The CDR3 length is 16 residues. The CDR3, as DNA: TGTGCCAGCTCACCACTTCAGGGGACCTCTGGAAACACCATATATTTT. This sequence encodes CASSPLQGTSGNTIYF.

This clone has more than one count but fewer than ten. The J gene is TRBJ2-7, the V gene TRBV7-2; 11 bases are a match to TRBD2. Losses at the gene ends were 2 bases for V and 0 bases for J; bases not matched to a gene: 6. CDR3 length: 17 residues. CDR1 is SGHTA, CDR2 FQGNSA, per germline. The CDR3 reads CASSLWTSGRSSYEQYF. The CDR3 nucleotides read TGTGCCAGCAGCTTATGGACTAGCGGGCGTAGCTCCTACGAGCAGTACTTC. Looking up the rest from reference TRBV7-2 and TRBJ2-7 gives the full variable domain: GAGVSQSPSNKVTEKGKDVELRCDPISGHTALYWYRQSLGQGLEFLIYFQGNSAPDKSGLPSDRFSAERTGGSVSTLTIQRTQQEDSAVYLCASSLWTSGRSSYEQYFGPGTRLTVT.

The chain joins TRBV10-3 to TRBJ2-3; a weak D match, TRBD2 (6 bases). The germline V gene has CDR1 ENHRY and CDR2 SYGVKD. V shed 6 bases and J shed 4 bases, with 20 bases lying between them. CDR3 length equals 16 residues. The CDR3 sequence is CAISQRGGSGSDTQYF. The CDR3 coding sequence is TGTGCCATCAGCCAAAGGGGAGGCAGCGGGTCAGATACGCAGTATTTT.

This clone was counted only a few times. The chain combines TRBV7-8 with TRBJ2-7; D is unclear. V lost 2 bases, J lost 2 bases, and 4 bases lay in between. This CDR3 spans 12 amino acids. CDR1 is SGHVS, CDR2 FQNEAQ, per germline. The CDR3 DNA reads TGTGCCAGCAGCTTAAGGGCCTACGAGCAGTACTTC. Encoded protein: CASSLRAYEQYF.